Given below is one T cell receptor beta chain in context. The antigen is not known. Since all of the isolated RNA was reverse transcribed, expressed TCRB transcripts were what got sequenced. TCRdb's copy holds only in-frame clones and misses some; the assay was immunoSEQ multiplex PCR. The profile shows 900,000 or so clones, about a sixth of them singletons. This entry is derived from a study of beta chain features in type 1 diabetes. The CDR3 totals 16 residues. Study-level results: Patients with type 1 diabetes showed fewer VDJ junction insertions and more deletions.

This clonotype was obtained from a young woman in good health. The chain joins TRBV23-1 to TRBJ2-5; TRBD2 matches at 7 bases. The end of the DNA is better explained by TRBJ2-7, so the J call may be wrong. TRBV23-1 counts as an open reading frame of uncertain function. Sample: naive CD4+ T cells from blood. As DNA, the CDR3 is TGCGCCAGCAGTCGGCCCGATAAGCGGGATTGGGACGAGCAGTACTTC. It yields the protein CASSRPDKRDWDEQYF.